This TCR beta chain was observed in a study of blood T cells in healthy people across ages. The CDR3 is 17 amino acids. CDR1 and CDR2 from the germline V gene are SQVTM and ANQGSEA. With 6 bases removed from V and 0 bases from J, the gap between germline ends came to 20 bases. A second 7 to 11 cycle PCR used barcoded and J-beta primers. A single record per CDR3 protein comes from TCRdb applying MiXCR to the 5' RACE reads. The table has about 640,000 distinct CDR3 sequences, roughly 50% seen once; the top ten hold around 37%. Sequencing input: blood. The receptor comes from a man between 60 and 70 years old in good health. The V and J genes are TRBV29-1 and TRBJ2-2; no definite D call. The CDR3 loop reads CSVRPNRGPANTGELFF. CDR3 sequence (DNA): TGCAGCGTCCGCCCCAACCGTGGGCCAGCGAACACCGGGGAGCTGTTTTTT.